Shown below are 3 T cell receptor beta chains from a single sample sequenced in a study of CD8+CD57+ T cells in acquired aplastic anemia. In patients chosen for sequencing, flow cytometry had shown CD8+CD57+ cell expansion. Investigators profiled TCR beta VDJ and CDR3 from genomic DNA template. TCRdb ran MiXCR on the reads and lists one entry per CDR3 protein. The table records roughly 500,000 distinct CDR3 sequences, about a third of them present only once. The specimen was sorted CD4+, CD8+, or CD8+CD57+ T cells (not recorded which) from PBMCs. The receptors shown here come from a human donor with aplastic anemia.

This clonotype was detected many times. The CDR3 region has the DNA TGTGCCAGCACCCGGGGGGCAGGGTACGAGCAGTACTTC. This encodes CASTRGAGYEQYF. The chain recombines TRBV25-1 with TRBJ2-7; D perhaps matches TRBD2 (7 bases). V was shortened by 7 bases and J by 4 bases, with 14 bases between the two germline ends. Germline V gives CDR1 MGHDK, CDR2 SYGVNS. The CDR3 extends over 13 amino acids.

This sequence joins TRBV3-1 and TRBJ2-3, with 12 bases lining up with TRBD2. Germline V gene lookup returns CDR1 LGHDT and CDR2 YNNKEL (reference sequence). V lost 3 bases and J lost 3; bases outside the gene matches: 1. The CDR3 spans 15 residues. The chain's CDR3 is CASSHTSGGTDTQYF. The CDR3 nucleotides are TGTGCCAGCAGCCACACTAGCGGGGGGACAGATACGCAGTATTTT.

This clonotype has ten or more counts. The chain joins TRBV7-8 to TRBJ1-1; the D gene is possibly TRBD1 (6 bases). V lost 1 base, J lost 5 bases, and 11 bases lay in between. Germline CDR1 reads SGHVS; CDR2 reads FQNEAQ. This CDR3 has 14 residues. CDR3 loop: CASSLDGGRTEAFF. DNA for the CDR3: TGTGCCAGCAGCTTAGACGGGGGGCGGACTGAAGCTTTCTTT. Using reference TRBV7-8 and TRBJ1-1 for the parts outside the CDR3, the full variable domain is GAGVSQSPRYKVAKRGQDVALRCDPISGHVSLFWYQQALGQGPEFLTYFQNEAQLDKSGLPSDRFFAERPEGSVSTLKIQRTQQEDSAVYLCASSLDGGRTEAFFGQGTRLTVV.